This TCR beta chain was recorded in a study of cytomegalovirus exposure and HLA in healthy donors. Healthy bone marrow donors supplied every sample. The PCR was carried out with 60 Vbeta primers and 13 Jbeta primers. Sequenced by immunoSEQ multiplex PCR; TCRdb stores in-frame clones only, minus some. The sample consists of around 110,000 clones, around 69% of them appearing once. For this clone: Its target is not known.

Germline lookup yields CDR1 LNHDA and CDR2 SQIVND (reference sequence). The CDR3 spans 19 residues. V was trimmed by 0 bases and J by 2 bases, leaving 22 bases between them. Findings of the study overall: When presence/absence was analysed, sequencing depth was taken to be roughly uniform across donors. Investigators reported more than 150 TCR beta chains as tied to cytomegalovirus.

Input material: PBMCs. This TCR came from a woman aged 40 to 55 in good health and CMV-seropositive. This rearrangement joins TRBV19 to TRBJ1-2, with D unresolved. The CDR3 coding sequence is TGTGCCAGTAGTATAGATTTAAGAAAACCAACGGGGTACAACTATGGCTACACCTTC. Translated, it gives CASSIDLRKPTGYNYGYTF.